The 26 T cell receptor beta chains below were found in one sample sequenced in a study of T cells in Graves' hyperthyroidism and ophthalmopathy. TCR beta CDR3 sequences were amplified from RNA transcripts. The TCR CDR3 was amplified in a first-round RT-PCR using the HTBI primer set. Via MiXCR, TCRdb re-called the multiplex PCR reads, giving one row per CDR3 protein. The data contain 250,000 to 300,000 distinct CDR3 sequences, approximately 15% of them singletons. The sample was blood. These receptors all stem from a woman aged 40-49 years with Graves' hyperthyroidism.

This clonotype came up many times. The chain recombines TRBV20-1 with TRBJ2-1; possibly TRBD2 for D (6 bases). CDR1 and CDR2 from the germline V gene are DFQATT and SNEGSKA (reference sequence). V lost 6 bases to trimming and J lost 0 bases, with 12 bases between them. The CDR3 loop spans 14 amino acids. CDR3 in DNA: TGCAGTGCCCGAGAGACTAGCTCCTACAATGAGCAGTTCTTC. Protein sequence: CSARETSSYNEQFF.

This clonotype was seen at least ten times. The rearrangement uses TRBV20-1 and TRBJ2-7, with D uncertain. Trimming cost V 6 bases and J 4 bases, with 10 bases left between them. The CDR3 is made up of 11 amino acids. The germline V gene has CDR1 DFQATT and CDR2 SNEGSKA (reference sequence). CDR3 region: CSAQERYEQYF. The CDR3 DNA follows: TGCAGTGCCCAGGAGAGGTACGAGCAGTACTTC.

The rearrangement uses TRBV18 and TRBJ1-2; no firm D call. The CDR3 runs to 13 residues. The germline V gene encodes CDR1 KGHSH and CDR2 LQKENI. V was clipped by 1 base and J by 7 bases, with 10 bases between them. DNA for the CDR3: TGTGCCAGCTCACCACTTGGACTGGCTGGCTACACCTTC. Amino acids: CASSPLGLAGYTF.

The sample holds many counts of this clonotype. The chain uses TRBV27 and TRBJ1-6; D unresolved. This CDR3 has 15 residues. Trimming shortened V by 0 bases and J by 3 bases, and 6 bases separated the two germline ends. CDR1 and CDR2 (germline): MNHEY, SMNVEV (reference sequence). In DNA form, the CDR3 reads TGTGCCAGCAGTTTATCGAACTACTATAATTCACCCCTCCACTTT. Its translation is CASSLSNYYNSPLHF.

This clonotype was counted at least ten times. The rearrangement joins TRBV20-1 to TRBJ1-2; no clear D. The CDR3 length is 16 residues. Germline V lookup: CDR1 DFQATT, CDR2 SNEGSKA (reference sequence). Between the trimmed V and J ends, which lost 6 bases and 0 bases, there was a span of 20 bases. The CDR3 is CSAPPGPGLTNYGYTF. The CDR3 DNA reads as TGCAGTGCCCCTCCCGGCCCCGGATTAACTAACTATGGCTACACCTTC.

This clonotype showed up many times. The V and J genes are TRBV11-3 and TRBJ2-1, with 10 bases lining up with TRBD2. The V gene's germline CDR1 is SGHNT and CDR2 YENEEA. V was clipped by 2 bases and J by 3 bases; unmatched bases: 7. CDR3 size: 17 residues. The CDR3 loop reads CASSLSGTSGIYNEQFF. The CDR3 nucleotides are TGTGCCAGCAGCTTATCGGGCACTAGCGGGATCTACAATGAGCAGTTCTTC.

This clonotype has at least ten counts. The chain joins TRBV7-8 to TRBJ2-7; unclear D gene. The CDR3 sequence is 14 residues long. The germline gives CDR1 SGHVS, CDR2 FQNEAQ. V was pared by 6 bases and J by 2 bases, with 14 bases between. The CDR3 is CASRSNSATYEQYF. The CDR3 DNA sequence: TGTGCCAGCAGGTCAAACAGCGCAACCTACGAGCAGTACTTC.

The gene calls are TRBV15 and TRBJ2-5; 9 bases fit TRBD2. This CDR3 has 18 amino acids. Looked up from germline, CDR1 is LNHNV and CDR2 is YYDKDF (reference sequence). J was trimmed by 2 bases and V by 6 bases; bases with no gene match: 16. CDR3 nucleotide sequence: TGTGCCACCAGTCGGAAAATAGCGGGAGCATTAACACAAGAGACCCAGTACTTC. This encodes CATSRKIAGALTQETQYF. Drawing the rest from reference TRBV15 and TRBJ2-5, the complete variable domain is DAMVIQNPRYQVTQFGKPVTLSCSQTLNHNVMYWYQQKSSQAPKLLFHYYDKDFNNEADTPDNFQSRRPNTSFCFLDIRSPGLGDTAMYLCATSRKIAGALTQETQYFGPGTRLLVL.

This clonotype was seen at least ten times. The chain links TRBV12-3 or TRBV12-4 to TRBJ2-1; 8 bases align to TRBD2. V shed 4 bases and J 5 bases; nucleotides not matched to a gene: 13. The CDR3 totals 17 residues. CDR3 protein: CASSSRYAVAGHNEQFF. DNA of the CDR3: TGTGCCAGCAGTTCCCGTTACGCGGTAGCGGGACACAATGAGCAGTTCTTC.

The genes are TRBV9 and TRBJ2-3; 10 bases agree with TRBD2. V trimming: 0 bases; J trimming: 5 bases; junction bases outside the gene matches: 3. There are 15 residues in the CDR3. Germline V lookup: CDR1 SGDLS, CDR2 YYNGEE. The CDR3: CASSVGIAGGDTQYF. DNA for the CDR3: TGTGCCAGCAGCGTAGGGATAGCGGGGGGAGATACGCAGTATTTT.

The V call is TRBV30, the J call TRBJ2-1; TRBD2 matches at 8 bases. With 4 bases clipped from V and 9 bases from J, the junction kept 14 bases outside the gene matches. The CDR3 contains 15 residues. Germline CDR1 and CDR2: GTSNPN and SVGIG (reference sequence). The CDR3 loop is CAWTNPAGGRSEQFF. The DNA of the CDR3 is TGTGCCTGGACAAACCCGGCTGGCGGGAGGTCTGAGCAGTTCTTC.

V and J are TRBV20-1 and TRBJ2-5, with TRBD1 identical over 7 bases. The CDR3 is 16 residues long. The germline V gene encodes CDR1 DFQATT and CDR2 SNEGSKA (reference sequence). V was pared by 3 bases and J by 5 bases, with 15 bases of the junction left unmatched. The DNA of the CDR3 is TGCAGTGCTAGGGAGGACCGGAGGACAGGTGGGGAGACCCAGTACTTC. Its translation: CSAREDRRTGGETQYF.

In its sample, this clonotype was seen many times. The chain joins TRBV12-3 or TRBV12-4 to TRBJ1-4; possible D gene TRBD1, 6 bases. Trimming stripped 5 bases from V and 6 bases from J, with 19 bases between. This CDR3 is 16 amino acids long. CDR3 sequence (DNA): TGTGCCAGCAGTCGCCCGGGACACCATGGGGATGAAAAACTGTTTTTT. Its protein product is CASSRPGHHGDEKLFF.

This clonotype showed up just a few times. The chain employs TRBV10-3 and TRBJ2-2, with D hard to call. The CDR3 loop spans 13 amino acids. The germline V gene has CDR1 ENHRY and CDR2 SYGVKD. V was shortened by 4 bases and J by 6 bases, with 9 bases between the two germline ends. CDR3 coding DNA: TGTGCCATCAGTGTTGGAATACCCGGGGAGCTGTTTTTT. Translating gives CAISVGIPGELFF.

This clonotype was seen ten or more times. The rearrangement joins TRBV28 to TRBJ1-2; 7 nucleotides align to TRBD1. The length of the CDR3 is 15 residues. Unmatched junction bases numbered 8, after V lost 3 bases and J lost 4 bases. Germline V gene lookup returns CDR1 MDHEN and CDR2 SYDVKM. Written as DNA, the CDR3 is TGTGCCAGCAGTTTGGGAGGGGGCACGGGCTATGGCTACACCTTC. Protein: CASSLGGGTGYGYTF.

Note on this clonotype: Relative to the germline gene, one junction end is altered; a read error may explain this. The chain joins TRBV6-2 or TRBV6-3 to TRBJ2-3; D uncertain. Germline V CDR1 and CDR2: MNHEY, SVGEGT. The CDR3 totals 13 residues. CDR3 loop: CAGRPLSTDTQYF. In DNA form, the CDR3 reads TGTGCCGGCAGGCCCCTTAGCACAGATACGCAGTATTTT.

The chain uses TRBV6-2 or TRBV6-3 and TRBJ2-1; D uncertain. V was cut by 4 bases and J by 7 bases, with 8 bases left in between. Germline assignment: CDR1 MNHEY and CDR2 SVGEGT. This CDR3 spans 12 amino acids. CDR3 sequence reads: CASSSLNNEQFF. In nucleotides, the CDR3 is TGTGCCAGCAGTTCACTTAATAATGAGCAGTTCTTC.

This clonotype came up many times. The rearrangement uses TRBV4-1 and TRBJ1-1, with 7 bases aligning to TRBD1. Germline assignment: CDR1 MGHRA and CDR2 YSYEKL. There are 15 residues in the CDR3. V was clipped by 0 bases and J by 4 bases; unmatched bases: 5. CDR3 amino acids: CASSQDPGGVTEAFF. The CDR3 DNA follows: TGCGCCAGCAGCCAAGACCCAGGGGGGGTCACTGAAGCTTTCTTT.

This clonotype was counted at least ten times. V and J are TRBV20-1 and TRBJ2-1, with 13 positions matching TRBD2. The J segment lost 8 bases and the V segment lost 0 bases, leaving 4 bases of the junction unmatched. Germline-derived CDR1 and CDR2 are DFQATT and SNEGSKA (reference sequence). The length of the CDR3 is 15 residues. In DNA, the CDR3 is TGCAGTGCTAGAGATCGGACTAGCGGGAGCGATGAGCAGTTCTTC. Protein: CSARDRTSGSDEQFF.

This clonotype was counted between two and nine times. The chain is built from TRBV19 and TRBJ2-3; D call uncertain. The CDR3 totals 13 residues. Germline CDR1 is LNHDA and CDR2 is SQIVND (reference sequence). V was shortened by 7 bases and J by 2 bases, with 10 bases between the two germline ends. The CDR3 sequence: CASISSYTDTQYF. The CDR3 DNA reads as TGTGCCAGTATTTCAAGTTACACAGATACGCAGTATTTT.

J is TRBJ1-2 and V is TRBV30; D uncertain. The V end lost 3 bases, the J end lost 9 bases, and 11 bases lay between the germline ends. Germline V lookup: CDR1 GTSNPN, CDR2 SVGIG (reference sequence). The CDR3 runs to 11 residues. CDR3 protein: CAWREGGSYTF. The CDR3 region has the DNA TGTGCCTGGAGAGAGGGCGGGAGCTACACCTTC.

This clonotype was counted ten times or more. This chain joins TRBV6-1 and TRBJ1-1; D is ambiguous. V was shortened by 1 base and J by 1 base, with 10 bases between the two germline ends. The CDR3 covers 15 residues. The germline CDR1 and CDR2 sequences are MNHNS and SASEGT. The CDR3 spells CASSEGEGTNTEAFF. For the CDR3, the DNA is TGTGCCAGCAGTGAAGGGGAGGGTACGAACACTGAAGCTTTCTTT.

V is TRBV19 and J is TRBJ2-1; D possibly corresponds to TRBD2 (5 bases). V lost 5 bases to trimming and J lost 10 bases, with 12 bases between them. The germline CDR1 and CDR2 sequences are LNHDA and SQIVND (reference sequence). The CDR3 extends over 12 amino acids. The CDR3 is CASSVSRREQFF. DNA for the CDR3: TGTGCCAGTAGTGTTAGCCGGAGGGAGCAGTTCTTC. Full variable domain (rest looked up from reference TRBV19 and TRBJ2-1): DGGITQSPKYLFRKEGQNVTLSCEQNLNHDAMYWYRQDPGQGLRLIYYSQIVNDFQKGDIAEGYSVSREKKESFPLTVTSAQKNPTAFYLCASSVSRREQFFGPGTRLTVL.

This clonotype appeared a few times. J is TRBJ2-3 and V is TRBV29-1; TRBD1 agrees at 9 bases. Germline V gene data show CDR1 as SQVTM and CDR2 as ANQGSEA. CDR3 length: 14 amino acids. J gave up 2 bases and V 8 bases, and 8 bases lay outside the gene matches. CDR3 sequence: CSWGGQGLTDTQYF. The CDR3 DNA sequence: TGCAGCTGGGGGGGACAGGGACTCACAGATACGCAGTATTTT.

The chain employs TRBV7-9 and TRBJ2-1; 10 nucleotides line up with TRBD1. Germline lookup yields CDR1 SEHNR and CDR2 FQNEAQ (reference sequence). The ends lost 4 bases at V and 8 bases at J; junction bases unmatched: 11. The CDR3 runs to 16 residues. CDR3 protein: CASSSYGQGDVDEQFF. The CDR3 region has the DNA TGTGCCAGCAGCTCCTACGGACAGGGGGATGTCGATGAGCAGTTCTTC.

V and J are TRBV29-1 and TRBJ1-1; tentatively, D is TRBD1 (5 bases). The germline V gene has CDR1 SQVTM and CDR2 ANQGSEA. V lost 7 bases and J 6 bases, leaving 18 bases between the germline ends. There are 13 residues in the CDR3. The CDR3 bases are TGCAGCGCCTGGACACCACTATTCCCTGAAGCTTTCTTT. Translation: CSAWTPLFPEAFF.